The clone carrying this T cell receptor (beta chain) was detected once. Its antigen is currently unknown. These data come from a study of shared clonotypes between healthy human individuals. Turning to the study itself: Aged between 18 and 49, the donors were two women and three men. Broader study findings: Roughly 4.7% was the fraction of naive CD4 clonotypes found shared across four donors.

In the original workflow: Junction-only sequences produced by ImmunoSEQ had no quality scores, so filtering differed. Repertoires were generated with immunoSEQ multiplex PCR, while TCRdb's copy carries only in-frame clones and drops some. V and J calls and clone size follow that table, whereas D and trimming were derived from the DNA. This table has 700,000 to 950,000 clones, roughly 96% appearing once. Naive CD8 cells comprised CD45RO-negative, CCR7-positively selected cells, excluding terminally differentiated effector memory CD45RA+ cells. V trimming: 5 bases; J trimming: 2 bases; junction bases outside the gene matches: 13. CDR1 is MNHEY and CDR2 is SMNVEV in the germline V gene (reference sequence). This CDR3 spans 17 amino acids.

The chain links TRBV27 to TRBJ2-5; 8 bases align to TRBD2. The sequence came from a young man in good health. Sequenced material: naive CD8+ T cells sorted from blood. In DNA, the CDR3 is TGTGCCAGCAGTCCCCTCCTAGCCTCGGGGGGGCAAGAGACCCAGTACTTC. It is translated as CASSPLLASGGQETQYF.